The 21 T cell receptor beta chains listed next were all sequenced from one sample in a study of blood T cell repertoires in COVID-19. Sequencing was performed with immunoSEQ multiplex PCR; in TCRdb, only in-frame clones are kept and a portion is missing. The sample lists 300,000 to 400,000 clones; more than 75% were seen once. Source material: PBMCs or T cells enriched from blood (not recorded which). These receptors were collected from a woman in her twenties or thirties with acute COVID-19.

The rearrangement uses TRBV12-3 or TRBV12-4 and TRBJ2-7; 7 bases agree with TRBD1. The CDR3 is 13 amino acids. With V trimmed by 7 bases and J by 2 bases, 5 bases remained unmatched. As DNA, the CDR3 is TGTGCCAGCACCCTGACAGGGACCTACGAGCAGTACTTC. Protein product: CASTLTGTYEQYF.

The chain joins TRBV6-1 to TRBJ2-1; 9 bases fit TRBD2. Germline V gene data show CDR1 as MNHNS and CDR2 as SASEGT. The junction had 8 bases not matched to a gene; V was cut back by 1 base and J by 4 bases. CDR3 length: 17 residues. The CDR3 spells CASSEEEWRGGYNEQFF. The CDR3 DNA sequence: TGTGCCAGCAGTGAAGAGGAGTGGCGGGGGGGATACAATGAGCAGTTCTTC.

This chain connects TRBV6-2 or TRBV6-3 to TRBJ1-6; 7 bases agree with TRBD1. The V segment lost 5 bases and the J segment 10 bases; nucleotides outside the gene matches: 11. This CDR3 is 15 amino acids long. CDR1 and CDR2 (germline): MNHEY, SVGEGT. The CDR3 nucleotides are TGTGCCAGCAGTAAGGGACAGACCTATAGGTCACCCCTCCACTTT. This sequence encodes CASSKGQTYRSPLHF.

The chain recombines TRBV19 with TRBJ1-3; D remains ambiguous. V lost 8 bases and J 2 bases, leaving 10 bases between the germline ends. This CDR3 is built from 13 residues. Per germline, CDR1 LNHDA and CDR2 SQIVND (reference sequence). CDR3 nucleotides: TGTGCCAGTCCAGGCTATCCTGGAAACACCATATATTTT. Encoded protein: CASPGYPGNTIYF.

The V gene is TRBV12-3 or TRBV12-4, the J gene TRBJ1-2; the D is unclear. Trimming removed 1 base at V and 14 bases at J, with 14 bases between. The CDR3 runs to 12 residues. The CDR3 DNA is TGTGCCAGCAGTTTAGTAGGCCCTGGAGAGACCTTC. Its translation: CASSLVGPGETF.

The CDR3 is CASLPLRDRDTDTQYF. The CDR3 coding sequence is TGTGCCAGCCTTCCATTACGGGACAGGGACACAGATACGCAGTATTTT. This chain connects TRBV13 to TRBJ2-3, with 9 positions matching TRBD1. With 8 bases clipped from V and 2 bases from J, the junction kept 11 bases outside the gene matches. The CDR3 is 16 residues long. Germline V CDR1 and CDR2: PRHDT, FYEKMQ (reference sequence).

The V gene is TRBV2, the J gene TRBJ2-7; D not resolved. The ends were cut back, 7 bases at V and 3 bases at J, with 10 bases in the middle. CDR3 size: 12 residues. CDR1 SNHLY and CDR2 FYNNEI come from the germline V gene. CDR3 loop: CASIGVNYEQYF. Written as DNA, the CDR3 is TGTGCCAGCATCGGTGTTAACTACGAGCAGTACTTC.

The chain is built from TRBV5-6 and TRBJ1-1, with TRBD1 identical over 10 bases. The CDR3 consists of 16 residues. The germline gives CDR1 SGHDT, CDR2 YYEEEE. Unmatched junction bases numbered 8, after V lost 1 base and J lost 5 bases. The CDR3 bases are TGTGCCAGCAGCTTGAGACGGACAGGGGGTAATACTGAAGCTTTCTTT. Amino acids: CASSLRRTGGNTEAFF.

The V call is TRBV7-9, the J call TRBJ2-7; 8 positions match TRBD2. This CDR3 contains 11 residues. The J segment lost 6 bases and the V segment lost 5 bases, leaving 0 bases of the junction unmatched. Germline V gene data show CDR1 as SEHNR and CDR2 as FQNEAQ (reference sequence). CDR3 region: CASSRGGEQYF. Here the CDR3 DNA reads TGTGCCAGCAGCCGGGGGGGCGAGCAGTACTTC.

The chain is built from TRBV15 and TRBJ2-5; 8 bases are a match to TRBD2. CDR1 and CDR2 from the germline V gene are LNHNV and YYDKDF (reference sequence). The CDR3 extends over 15 amino acids. Trimming took 4 bases from V and 5 from J; bases not matched to a gene: 9. The CDR3 reads CATSTGGAAGETQYF. CDR3 nucleotide sequence: TGTGCCACCAGCACCGGGGGGGCAGCTGGGGAGACCCAGTACTTC.

The chain joins TRBV24-1 to TRBJ1-5; D not resolved. Germline V gene data show CDR1 as KGHDR and CDR2 as SFDVKD. The CDR3 covers 14 residues. V lost 5 bases and J lost 0, with 7 bases in between. CDR3 in DNA: TGTGCCACCAGTGGAGGTTATAGCAATCAGCCCCAGCATTTT. Its protein is CATSGGYSNQPQHF.

This clone was observed a single time. This chain links TRBV11-3 with TRBJ1-2, with 10 bases lining up with TRBD1. CDR3 length: 16 residues. CDR1 and CDR2 from the germline V gene are SGHNT and YENEEA. J was trimmed by 6 bases and V by 5 bases; bases with no gene match: 12. CDR3 sequence: CASSKRSGTGENGYTF. CDR3 bases: TGTGCCAGCAGCAAACGATCCGGGACAGGGGAAAATGGCTACACCTTC.

The chain carries TRBV11-3 and TRBJ2-2, with 7 bases matching TRBD2. Germline V gene data show CDR1 as SGHNT and CDR2 as YENEEA. After removal of 3 bases from V and 13 bases from J, the junction contained 11 bases not matched to a gene. The CDR3 contains 14 residues. The DNA of the CDR3 is TGTGCCAGCAGCTTTGTCCCCCGAGCGGGGCCGCTGTTTTTT. The encoded protein is CASSFVPRAGPLFF. The full variable domain, rest sourced from reference TRBV11-3 and TRBJ2-2, is EAGVVQSPRYKIIEKKQPVAFWCNPISGHNTLYWYLQNLGQGPELLIRYENEEAVDDSQLPKDRFSAERLKGVDSTLKIQPAELGDSAVYLCASSFVPRAGPLFFGEGSRLTVL.

The count of this clone is one. This rearrangement joins TRBV5-1 to TRBJ2-5; 8 positions agree with TRBD1. The CDR3 length is 15 residues. Germline CDR1 SGHRS, CDR2 YFSETQ. J lost 4 bases, V lost 7 bases, and 12 bases had no gene match. The CDR3 protein is CASSYFSGGRETQYF. The CDR3 DNA follows: TGCGCCAGCTCATATTTTTCAGGGGGCCGAGAGACCCAGTACTTC.

The CDR3 here is CASSLGTANTGELFF. The DNA for the CDR3 is TGTGCCAGCAGTCTCGGGACTGCGAACACCGGGGAGCTGTTTTTT. The chain carries TRBV7-9 and TRBJ2-2, with D possibly TRBD2 on 6 matching bases. From germline, CDR1 is SEHNR and CDR2 FQNEAQ (reference sequence). With 6 bases removed from V and 0 bases from J, the gap between germline ends came to 11 bases. CDR3 size: 15 residues. The whole variable domain, filled in from reference TRBV7-9 and TRBJ2-2, reads DTGVSQNPRHKITKRGQNVTFRCDPISEHNRLYWYRQTLGQGPEFLTYFQNEAQLEKSRLLSDRFSAERPKGSFSTLEIQRTEQGDSAMYLCASSLGTANTGELFFGEGSRLTVL.

On this clone itself: In the same sample, other DNA sequences code for this CDR3. The V call is TRBV5-1, the J call TRBJ1-2, with D uncertain. The germline V gene has CDR1 SGHRS and CDR2 YFSETQ. The CDR3 has 13 amino acids. Trimming stripped 0 bases from V and 4 bases from J, with 7 bases between. DNA for the CDR3: TGCGCCAGCAGCTTGGACCGAGTCTATGGCTACACCTTC. Its protein is CASSLDRVYGYTF.

This chain joins TRBV5-1 and TRBJ2-3; possible D gene TRBD1, 6 bases. The CDR3 is made up of 16 amino acids. V lost 4 bases, J lost 2 bases, and 17 bases lay in between. CDR1 and CDR2 from the germline V gene are SGHRS and YFSETQ. This CDR3 is CASSPLETGTTDTQYF. The DNA of the CDR3 is TGCGCCAGCAGCCCTCTCGAGACAGGAACCACAGATACGCAGTATTTT.

The gene calls are TRBV12-5 and TRBJ2-7, with D perhaps matching TRBD1 (6 bases). V shed 6 bases and J shed 2 bases, with 11 bases lying between them. Looked up from germline, CDR1 is LGHNT and CDR2 is FRNRAP. The CDR3 contains 13 residues. CDR3 bases: TGTGCTAGTGGGAAGGGGGTTCCCTACGAGCAGTACTTC. Its protein is CASGKGVPYEQYF.

This clone was counted a few times. The chain uses TRBV24-1 and TRBJ1-2; 7 bases are a match to TRBD1. The CDR3 totals 15 residues. Germline assignment: CDR1 KGHDR and CDR2 SFDVKD. Trimming at V came to 3 bases and at J to 2 bases, leaving 5 bases not matched to a gene. The CDR3 here is CATSDAGTVNYGYTF. The DNA for the CDR3 is TGTGCCACCAGTGATGCCGGGACAGTAAACTATGGCTACACCTTC.

V gene TRBV7-9 combines with J gene TRBJ1-3, with D tentatively TRBD1 (5 bases). V shed 3 bases and J shed 0 bases, with 18 bases lying between them. The CDR3 contains 18 residues. The germline CDR1 and CDR2 sequences are SEHNR and FQNEAQ (reference sequence). This CDR3 reads CASSLELRDLYSGNTIYF. The CDR3 DNA is TGTGCCAGCAGCTTGGAACTCCGGGACTTATACTCTGGAAACACCATATATTTT.

The chain links TRBV19 to TRBJ1-2; 7 positions agree with TRBD1. This CDR3 contains 14 residues. V lost 3 bases and J lost 8; bases outside the gene matches: 9. Per germline, CDR1 LNHDA and CDR2 SQIVND (reference sequence). The CDR3 protein is CASSIHRGGQGYTF. CDR3 in DNA: TGTGCCAGTAGTATCCACAGGGGAGGACAAGGCTACACCTTC.